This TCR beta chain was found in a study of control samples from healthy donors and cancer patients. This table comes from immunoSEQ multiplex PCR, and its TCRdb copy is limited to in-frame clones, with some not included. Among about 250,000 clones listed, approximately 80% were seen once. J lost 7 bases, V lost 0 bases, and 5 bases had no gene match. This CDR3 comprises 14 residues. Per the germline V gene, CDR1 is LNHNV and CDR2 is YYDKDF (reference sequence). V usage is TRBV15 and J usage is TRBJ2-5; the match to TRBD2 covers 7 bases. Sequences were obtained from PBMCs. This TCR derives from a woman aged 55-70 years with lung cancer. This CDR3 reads CATSRDRGGGTQYF. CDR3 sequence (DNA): TGTGCCACCAGCAGAGATCGGGGCGGGGGGACCCAGTACTTC. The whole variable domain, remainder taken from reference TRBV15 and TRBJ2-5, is DAMVIQNPRYQVTQFGKPVTLSCSQTLNHNVMYWYQQKSSQAPKLLFHYYDKDFNNEADTPDNFQSRRPNTSFCFLDIRSPGLGDTAMYLCATSRDRGGGTQYFGPGTRLLVL.